Here is one T cell receptor beta chain with its context. Antigen specificity is unknown. Tumor samples were obtained before definitive surgery or chemotherapy. The entry originates in a study of high-grade serous ovarian cancer treatment subgroups. The study's findings and limits: Different patients shared almost no repertoire; same-patient tumors shared about 0.1 to 0.8.

The CDR3 sequence is 13 residues long. V was clipped by 0 bases and J by 4 bases, with 6 bases between them. The germline V gene encodes CDR1 SGHDN and CDR2 FVKESK. The repertoire was sequenced with immunoSEQ multiplex PCR; TCRdb's copy has only in-frame clones and lacks some. Of 35,000 to 45,000 clones in the sample, approximately 81% were seen once. The sample taken for sequencing was tumor tissue. The origin of this receptor is a human donor with high-grade serous ovarian cancer. The chain links TRBV14 to TRBJ1-1, with D perhaps matching TRBD1 (5 bases). The CDR3 protein is CASSQDRGTEAFF. The CDR3 DNA follows: TGTGCCAGCAGCCAAGATAGGGGCACTGAAGCTTTCTTT. Full variable domain (remainder filled in from reference TRBV14 and TRBJ1-1): EAGVTQFPSHSVIEKGQTVTLRCDPISGHDNLYWYRRVMGKEIKFLLHFVKESKQDESGMPNNRFLAERTGGTYSTLKVQPAELEDSGVYFCASSQDRGTEAFFGQGTRLTVV.